The 20 T cell receptor beta chains listed next were all sequenced from one sample in a study of monozygotic twins with inflammatory bowel disease. TCRdb processed the 5' RACE reads again and assigns one entry to each CDR3 protein, with no DNA. The sample holds more than 300,000 distinct CDR3 sequences. Sequenced material: blood. Receptors were obtained from a human donor with ulcerative colitis or Crohn's disease, or a healthy co-twin of an affected twin (not recorded which).

The V gene is TRBV24-1, the J gene TRBJ2-7; as DNA is missing, the TRBD1 call by TCRdb cannot be tested. The germline CDR1 and CDR2 sequences are KGHDR and SFDVKD. This CDR3 is 14 amino acids long. Here the CDR3 reads CATSDGTGGTKQYF.

The rearrangement joins TRBV20-1 to TRBJ2-3; TCRdb reports TRBD1, a call that lacks DNA to check it against. CDR1 DFQATT and CDR2 SNEGSKA come from the germline V gene (reference sequence). The CDR3 consists of 16 residues. The CDR3 spells CSARRARDRDSDTQYF.

The chain carries TRBV20-1 and TRBJ2-1; as DNA is missing, the TRBD2 call by TCRdb cannot be tested. Germline CDR1 DFQATT, CDR2 SNEGSKA (reference sequence). CDR3 size: 16 residues. The CDR3 sequence is CSARDWASGGRNEQFF.

The chain links TRBV18 to TRBJ2-3. The CDR3 is made up of 11 amino acids. The germline V gene encodes CDR1 KGHSH and CDR2 LQKENI. This chain's CDR3 is CASRTTDTQYF.

The chain has TRBV28 and TRBJ2-5; the TCRdb call, TRBD1, lacks DNA for checking. From germline, CDR1 is MDHEN and CDR2 SYDVKM. The CDR3 is 16 amino acids. This CDR3 reads CASSTRDRGLGETQYF.

J is TRBJ1-5 and V is TRBV5-1; as DNA is missing, the TRBD1 call by TCRdb cannot be tested. Per germline, CDR1 SGHRS and CDR2 YFSETQ. The CDR3 spans 14 residues. The CDR3 sequence is CASSLETGDQPQHF.

V gene TRBV4-3 combines with J gene TRBJ1-5; TCRdb proposes TRBD1, but this gene call is untestable without DNA. The germline V gene has CDR1 LGHNA and CDR2 YSLEER. This CDR3 has 18 residues. CDR3 amino acids: CASSHGRDSRYSNQPQHF.

The chain has TRBV12-3 or TRBV12-4 and TRBJ2-7; as DNA is missing, the TRBD1 call by TCRdb cannot be tested. The CDR3 spans 15 residues. The chain's CDR3 is CASSSLGTGSYEQYF.

The chain couples TRBV7-2 to TRBJ1-2. CDR3 size: 13 residues. Germline CDR1 is SGHTA and CDR2 is FQGNSA. This CDR3 reads CASSFAENYGYTF.

The rearrangement links TRBV18 to TRBJ2-5; without DNA, the TCRdb call of TRBD1 cannot be checked. Germline lookup yields CDR1 KGHSH and CDR2 LQKENI. CDR3 length: 14 amino acids. CDR3: CASSPRKGQETQYF.

The genes are TRBV3-1 and TRBJ2-7; TCRdb gives TRBD1 as the D gene, but with no DNA this cannot be confirmed. Germline loops: CDR1 LGHDT, CDR2 YNNKEL (reference sequence). The CDR3 contains 16 residues. CDR3 sequence: CASSQVGTGILYEQYF.

The chain employs TRBV5-1 and TRBJ2-5. Germline CDR1 SGHRS, CDR2 YFSETQ. The CDR3 spans 15 residues. Here the CDR3 reads CASSSTTEYQETQYF.

J is TRBJ2-3 and V is TRBV7-8. CDR3 length equals 11 residues. Germline V gene data show CDR1 as SGHVS and CDR2 as FQNEAQ. CDR3 residues: CASSLLDTQYF.

V gene TRBV5-1 combines with J gene TRBJ2-3; the D call of TRBD1 rests on TCRdb alone, since no DNA is present to check it. The CDR3 runs to 14 residues. Per the germline V gene, CDR1 is SGHRS and CDR2 is YFSETQ. The CDR3 sequence: CASSLEGITDTQYF. The full variable domain, with the rest looked up from reference TRBV5-1 and TRBJ2-3, is KAGVTQTPRYLIKTRGQQVTLSCSPISGHRSVSWYQQTPGQGLQFLFEYFSETQRNKGNFPGRFSGRQFSNSRSEMNVSTLELGDSALYLCASSLEGITDTQYFGPGTRLTVL.

The rearrangement joins TRBV7-3 to TRBJ2-3; TCRdb proposes TRBD1, but this gene call is untestable without DNA. CDR3 length: 17 residues. Germline loops: CDR1 SGHTA, CDR2 FQGTGA. The CDR3 spells CASSLSAGPKFTDTQYF.

V and J are TRBV6-6 and TRBJ2-7. CDR1 is MNHNY and CDR2 is SVGAGI in the germline V gene (reference sequence). The CDR3 covers 14 residues. CDR3 sequence: CASTTTGSSYEQYF.

V gene TRBV5-6 combines with J gene TRBJ2-7; TCRdb proposes TRBD1, but this gene call is untestable without DNA. The length of the CDR3 is 14 residues. Germline V CDR1 and CDR2: SGHDT, YYEEEE. The chain's CDR3 is CASSLEGQLYEQYF.

The J gene is TRBJ1-5, the V gene TRBV6-2 or TRBV6-3. Germline assignment: CDR1 MNHEY and CDR2 SVGEGT. CDR3 length: 12 residues. CDR3 amino acids: CASTMGNQPQHF.

The V and J genes are TRBV6-2 or TRBV6-3 and TRBJ2-2; no DNA is available, so the TRBD1 call from TCRdb remains unchecked. Germline CDR1 is MNHEY and CDR2 is SVGEGT. This CDR3 region has 19 residues. CDR3 protein: CASSYQAYNRGPDTGELFF.

The J gene is TRBJ2-7, the V gene TRBV9; the D call of TRBD2 rests on TCRdb alone, since no DNA is present to check it. Germline values: CDR1 SGDLS, CDR2 YYNGEE. The CDR3 has 13 residues. The CDR3 loop is CASSLGGEGEQYF.